This T cell receptor beta chain originates from a study of CD8+CD57+ T cells in acquired aplastic anemia. Turning to the study itself: For CD4+ cells, healthy donors had an average of about 10 million reads. Study findings and constraints: About 29 sequences, all CD8+ CDR3, were shared between patients and controls.

V lost 2 bases and J 10 bases, leaving 15 bases between the germline ends. The CDR3 spans 15 residues. The germline V gene encodes CDR1 WSHSY and CDR2 SAAADI. TCR beta VDJ and CDR3 were profiled, and genomic DNA was the template. MiXCR was run by TCRdb on the reads, yielding one entry per CDR3 protein. The data contain around 51,000 distinct CDR3 sequences, about 73% of them singletons. Points on this clonotype: Its target is not known.

The source material was sorted CD4+, CD8+, or CD8+CD57+ T cells (not recorded which) from PBMCs. V gene TRBV10-2 combines with J gene TRBJ1-6; tentative D call: TRBD1 (6 bases). The receptor's source is a human donor in good health, serving as a control. This CDR3 is CASSETRGTGSPLHF. The CDR3 DNA reads TGCGCCAGCAGTGAGACTAGGGGGACGGGGTCACCCCTCCACTTT.